The 14 T cell receptor beta chains given below trace back to one sample, sequenced in a study of T cells in Graves' hyperthyroidism and ophthalmopathy. Amplification yielded TCR beta CDR3 regions, with RNA transcripts as the source. First-round RT-PCR of the TCR CDR3 relied on the HTBI primer set. TCRdb independently ran MiXCR on the multiplex PCR reads; one entry per CDR3 protein. In the table there are around 300,000 distinct CDR3 sequences, around 15% of which are singletons. Sequenced sample: blood. The origin of the receptors is a woman between 45 and 65 years old with Graves' hyperthyroidism that later progressed to Graves' ophthalmopathy.

The J gene is TRBJ1-2, the V gene TRBV6-1, with 7 nucleotides matching TRBD1. With V trimmed by 8 bases and J by 4 bases, 16 bases remained unmatched. The CDR3 sequence is 16 residues long. Germline CDR1 MNHNS, CDR2 SASEGT. CDR3 sequence reads: CASGNAGTVDLYGYTF. The CDR3 bases are TGTGCCAGCGGGAACGCCGGGACAGTGGACCTCTATGGCTACACCTTC.

This clonotype was seen more than once but under ten times. The rearrangement links TRBV18 to TRBJ1-3; TRBD1 agrees at 7 bases. The CDR3 spans 17 residues. Germline V gene sequence: CDR1 KGHSH, CDR2 LQKENI. Unmatched junction bases numbered 14, after V lost 5 bases and J lost 4 bases. The CDR3 DNA follows: TGTGCCAGCTCAGAAACCCCCGGGACAGCCCTCGGAAACACCATATATTTT. Translating gives CASSETPGTALGNTIYF. The variable domain in full, completed from reference TRBV18 and TRBJ1-3, reads NAGVMQNPRHLVRRRGQEARLRCSPMKGHSHVYWYRQLPEEGLKFMVYLQKENIIDESGMPKERFSAEFPKEGPSILRIQQVVRGDSAAYFCASSETPGTALGNTIYFGEGSWLTVV.

The CDR3 DNA sequence: TGCGCCAGCAGCTTGGGTTCGGCATTTAATGAGCAGTACTTC. This encodes CASSLGSAFNEQYF. The chain is built from TRBV5-1 and TRBJ2-7; the D is unclear. In germline, CDR1 is SGHRS, CDR2 YFSETQ. The CDR3 loop spans 14 amino acids. V was clipped by 0 bases and J by 7 bases, with 14 bases between them.

A note on this clonotype: With a much larger clone just one base away, this may be a read error. The rearrangement links TRBV28 to TRBJ1-2, with D possibly TRBD1 on 5 matching bases. The CDR3 length is 14 residues. Trimming stripped 1 base from V and 3 bases from J, with 9 bases between. Germline CDR1 MDHEN, CDR2 SYDVKM. The CDR3 protein is CASSLLGEDYGYTF. The CDR3 DNA follows: TGTGCCAGCAGTTTATTGGGGGAGGACTATGGCTACACCTTC.

Of note for this clonotype: A much larger clone lies a single base off, so this may be a read error. The V and J genes are TRBV5-1 and TRBJ2-5, with D uncertain. Per germline, CDR1 SGHRS and CDR2 YFSETQ. The CDR3 spans 13 residues. The CDR3 region is CASSESPQEAQYF. The CDR3, as DNA: TGCGCCAGCAGCGAGTCCCCCCAAGAGGCCCAGTACTTC.

This clonotype was counted ten times or more. This chain connects TRBV28 to TRBJ2-3, with TRBD1 matching 9 bases. This CDR3 comprises 15 residues. Unmatched junction bases numbered 5, after V lost 5 bases and J lost 2 bases. Germline V CDR1 and CDR2: MDHEN, SYDVKM. CDR3 in DNA: TGTGCCAGCAGTGAATGGGACAGGGCCACAGATACGCAGTATTTT. The encoded protein is CASSEWDRATDTQYF.

This clonotype was seen at least ten times. This rearrangement joins TRBV5-1 to TRBJ2-7, with TRBD2 matching 10 bases. J gave up 3 bases and V 0 bases, and 6 bases lay outside the gene matches. Germline assignment: CDR1 SGHRS and CDR2 YFSETQ. This CDR3 contains 16 residues. The DNA for the CDR3 is TGCGCCAGCAGCTTGGGGGCGGCTAGCGGGGGCTACGAGCAGTACTTC. As protein: CASSLGAASGGYEQYF.

This clonotype was counted many times. The chain couples TRBV12-3 or TRBV12-4 to TRBJ1-5, with TRBD1 matching over 9 bases. V lost 3 bases and J lost 6; bases outside the gene matches: 0. The CDR3 has 13 amino acids. The CDR3 sequence is CASSLTGGQPQHF. The DNA of the CDR3 is TGTGCCAGCAGTTTGACAGGGGGTCAGCCCCAGCATTTT.

This chain uses TRBV9 with TRBJ2-1, with 13 positions matching TRBD2. With V trimmed by 4 bases and J by 4 bases, 20 bases remained unmatched. Germline V lookup: CDR1 SGDLS, CDR2 YYNGEE. The CDR3 covers 21 residues. The CDR3 nucleotides read TGTGCCAGCAGCCTTAGACCGGACAGGTTTGGACTAGCGGGAGTTTACAATGAGCAGTTCTTC. Protein product: CASSLRPDRFGLAGVYNEQFF.

This clonotype was counted at least ten times. The chain uses TRBV3-1 and TRBJ1-4; D is unresolved. This CDR3 is built from 14 residues. V was cut by 2 bases and J by 0 bases, with 4 bases left in between. Germline V lookup: CDR1 LGHDT, CDR2 YNNKEL (reference sequence). For the CDR3, the DNA is TGTGCCAGCAGCCAAATTGCAACTAATGAAAAACTGTTTTTT. Amino acids: CASSQIATNEKLFF.

The chain employs TRBV3-1 and TRBJ1-1; no definite D call. The V gene's germline CDR1 is LGHDT and CDR2 YNNKEL (reference sequence). The ends were cut back, 6 bases at V and 0 bases at J, with 8 bases in the middle. The CDR3 sequence is 13 residues long. The CDR3 protein is CASREGMNTEAFF. The CDR3, as DNA: TGTGCCAGCAGAGAAGGGATGAACACTGAAGCTTTCTTT.

A few counts support this clonotype. This chain joins TRBV12-3 or TRBV12-4 and TRBJ2-1, with D unresolved. This CDR3 is built from 11 residues. V was clipped by 8 bases and J by 15 bases, with 17 bases between them. The DNA for the CDR3 is TGTGCCAGCCGCGGCGACCAGAGGCCGTTCTTC. It is translated as CASRGDQRPFF.

In this sample, this clonotype turned up many times. The CDR3 region is CASSIDVRGEKLFF. The CDR3 bases are TGTGCCAGCAGTATCGACGTCCGAGGGGAAAAACTGTTTTTT. V gene TRBV12-3 or TRBV12-4 combines with J gene TRBJ1-4; no definite D call. This CDR3 region has 14 residues. V was cut by 5 bases and J by 8 bases, with 15 bases left in between.

This clonotype showed up many times. The chain recombines TRBV3-1 with TRBJ2-3, with 8 bases lining up with TRBD2. V lost 4 bases to trimming and J lost 2 bases; unmatched junction nucleotides: 8. The CDR3 runs 16 residues. Germline assignment: CDR1 LGHDT and CDR2 YNNKEL (reference sequence). In DNA, the CDR3 is TGTGCCAGCAGCCCACGGACTAGCTTTCTCACAGATACGCAGTATTTT. Its protein is CASSPRTSFLTDTQYF.